The clone carrying this T cell receptor (beta chain) was seen more than once but under ten times. The antigen remains unidentified. Construction of the TCR beta libraries employed iRepertoire HTBI primers in conjunction with Arm-PCR of CDR3 regions. MiXCR, run by TCRdb on the multiplex PCR reads, gives a single entry per CDR3 protein. The data show some 370,000 distinct CDR3 sequences, around 20% seen once. This specimen comes from a study of regulatory T cells in long-lasting Graves disease. Study-wide results and limits: A greater number of public clonotypes (roughly 2,800) was shared by persistent patients than by new patients (over 900).

Time point given: persistent/refractory GD, antithyroid drugs over 5 years with positive TRAb. The authors made the TCR library using RNA they extracted from PBMCs. Graves' disease diagnosis used American Thyroid Association guidelines. Xi'an, China, was home to the endocrinology department that provided patients. Here the sequenced sample was peripheral blood mononuclear cells (PBMCs), taken when the disease was refractory, from a patient treated with antithyroid drugs. The sequence was collected from a female donor with Graves disease.

The CDR3 reads CASSLSGARGNQPQHF. CDR3 DNA sequence: TGTGCCAGCAGTTTATCAGGGGCGAGGGGCAATCAGCCCCAGCATTTT. This chain links TRBV12-3 or TRBV12-4 with TRBJ1-5; D might be TRBD1 (6 bases). The V end was cut by 2 bases, the J end by 2 bases, with 13 bases between. The CDR3 is 16 amino acids.